This T cell receptor (beta chain) was retrieved from a study of blood T cell repertoires in COVID-19. This CDR3 contains 15 residues. V gave up 6 bases and J gave up 2 bases; unmatched junction bases: 7. Germline V gene data show CDR1 as MNHEY and CDR2 as SVGAGI. Clones were sequenced by immunoSEQ multiplex PCR, and TCRdb holds only the in-frame ones, with some missing. Of roughly 390,000 clones in the sample, about 89% are singletons; the top ten hold about 9.4%. The receptor comes from a woman under 40 with COVID-19, enrolled during active disease. The rearrangement uses TRBV6-5 and TRBJ2-3; TRBD2 aligns across 8 bases. The material sequenced was peripheral blood. This CDR3 is CASREIAGYTDTQYF. DNA of the CDR3: TGTGCCAGCAGAGAGATAGCGGGATACACAGATACGCAGTATTTT.